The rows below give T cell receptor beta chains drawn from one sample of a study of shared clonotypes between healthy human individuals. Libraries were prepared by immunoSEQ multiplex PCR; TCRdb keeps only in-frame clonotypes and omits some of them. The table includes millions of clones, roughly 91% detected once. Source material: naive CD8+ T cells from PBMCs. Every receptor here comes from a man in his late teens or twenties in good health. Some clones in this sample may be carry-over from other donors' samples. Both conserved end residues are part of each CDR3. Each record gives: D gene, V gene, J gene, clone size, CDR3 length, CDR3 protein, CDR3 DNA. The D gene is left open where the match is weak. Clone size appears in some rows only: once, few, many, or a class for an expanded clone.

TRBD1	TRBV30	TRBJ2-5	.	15	CAWSRQGLLKETQYF	TGTGCCTGGAGTAGACAGGGGCTCCTGAAAGAGACCCAGTACTTC
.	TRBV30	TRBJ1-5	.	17	CAWSGYSGERSNQPQHF	TGTGCCTGGAGTGGGTACTCGGGGGAGCGAAGCAATCAGCCCCAGCATTTT
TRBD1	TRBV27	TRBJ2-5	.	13	CASSLDRQETQYF	TGTGCCAGCAGTTTGGACAGGCAAGAGACCCAGTACTTC
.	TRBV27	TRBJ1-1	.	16	CASSPSLGETNTEAFF	TGTGCCAGCAGTCCCTCCCTCGGAGAGACGAACACTGAAGCTTTCTTT
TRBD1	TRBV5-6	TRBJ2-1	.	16	CASSLVGGTGRNEQFF	TGTGCCAGCAGCTTGGTTGGTGGGACAGGACGGAATGAGCAGTTCTTC
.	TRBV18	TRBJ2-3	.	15	CASSPQRAAPDTQYF	TGTGCCAGCTCACCGCAACGGGCTGCACCGGATACGCAGTATTTT
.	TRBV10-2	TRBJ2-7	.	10	CASSESEQYF	TGCGCCAGCAGTGAGTCGGAGCAGTACTTC
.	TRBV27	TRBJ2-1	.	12	CASSELAGEQFF	TGTGCCAGCAGCGAACTAGCTGGTGAGCAGTTCTTC
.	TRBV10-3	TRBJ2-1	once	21	CAISEYVRRPGLPPSIDEQFF	TGTGCCATCAGTGAATACGTGAGGAGACCCGGGCTCCCCCCATCCATCGATGAGCAGTTCTTC
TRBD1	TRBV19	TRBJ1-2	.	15	CASRNRDRGFYGYTF	TGTGCCAGTCGAAACCGGGACAGGGGTTTTTATGGCTACACCTTC
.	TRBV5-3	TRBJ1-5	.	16	CARRFPTGLGRQPQHF	TGTGCCAGAAGATTTCCCACGGGACTAGGCAGACAGCCCCAGCATTTT
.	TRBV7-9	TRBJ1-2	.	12	CASSLGKAGYTF	TGTGCCAGCAGCTTAGGGAAAGCGGGCTACACCTTC
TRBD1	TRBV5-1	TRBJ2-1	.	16	CASSWAGTGGGDEQFF	TGCGCCAGCAGCTGGGCCGGGACAGGGGGTGGCGATGAGCAGTTCTTC
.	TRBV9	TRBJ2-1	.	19	CASSAGQKSFMSSYNEQFF	TGTGCCAGCAGCGCCGGACAGAAAAGCTTTATGAGCTCCTACAATGAGCAGTTCTTC
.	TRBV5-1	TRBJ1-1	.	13	CASSFFINTEAFF	TGCGCCAGCAGCTTCTTCATTAACACTGAAGCTTTCTTT
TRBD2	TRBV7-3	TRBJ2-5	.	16	CASSLGLAGGEETQYF	TGTGCCAGCAGCTTAGGACTAGCGGGAGGTGAGGAGACCCAGTACTTC
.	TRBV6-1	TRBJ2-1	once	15	CASSVMFSSYNEQFF	TGTGCCAGCAGTGTGATGTTTAGCTCCTACAATGAGCAGTTCTTC